These 20 T cell receptor beta chains share one sample of origin, sequenced in a study of OX40 agonist ivuxolimab in advanced cancers. Using immunoSEQ multiplex PCR, the repertoire was profiled, and TCRdb retains in-frame clones only, with some absent. The sample has some 74,000 clones, 94% seen once. Sequencing was performed on CD4+ or CD8+ T cells sorted from blood, taken in a trial of the OX40 agonist ivuxolimab. These receptors were collected from an adult with an advanced solid tumor such as melanoma, head and neck, liver or kidney cancer.

CDR3 sequence: CASIGQGNGYTF. The CDR3 nucleotides are TGTGCCAGCATTGGACAGGGGAATGGCTACACCTTC. The chain couples TRBV9 to TRBJ1-2, with 9 bases fitting TRBD1. The CDR3 is 12 residues long. Germline CDR1 is SGDLS and CDR2 is YYNGEE. The V gene end was trimmed by 6 bases and the J gene end by 6 bases; junction bases not matched to a gene: 3.

V usage is TRBV5-1 and J usage is TRBJ2-7, with D unresolved. The CDR3 length is 15 residues. The V end was cut by 0 bases, the J end by 4 bases, with 14 bases between. CDR1 is SGHRS, CDR2 YFSETQ, per germline. The CDR3 coding sequence is TGCGCCAGCAGCTTGGACACTGAAGGTGCTTACGAGCAGTACTTC. Its translation: CASSLDTEGAYEQYF.

A note on this clone: Other nucleotide sequences from this sample produce the same CDR3. The chain carries TRBV30 and TRBJ1-1; no definite D call. This CDR3 is 13 amino acids long. Per the germline V gene, CDR1 is GTSNPN and CDR2 is SVGIG (reference sequence). V gave up 4 bases and J gave up 5 bases, with 14 bases separating them. The CDR3 nucleotides read TGTGCCTGGAATCGCGGCACCGAGACTGAAGCTTTCTTT. Its protein is CAWNRGTETEAFF.

This chain links TRBV7-9 with TRBJ1-2; possible D gene TRBD1, 6 bases. Germline values: CDR1 SEHNR, CDR2 FQNEAQ (reference sequence). The CDR3 is 11 amino acids. The germline V and J ends were trimmed by 8 bases and 9 bases, with 13 bases remaining between them. The CDR3 spells CASLSTGSYTF. As DNA, the CDR3 is TGTGCCAGCCTCTCCACAGGGAGCTACACCTTC.

The rearrangement uses TRBV18 and TRBJ2-3, with D perhaps given as TRBD1 or TRBD2 (5 bases each). Per germline, CDR1 KGHSH and CDR2 LQKENI. Trimming cost V 3 bases and J 2 bases, with 15 bases left between them. The CDR3 covers 16 residues. CDR3 nucleotide sequence: TGTGCCAGCTCACCGGATAGGGACGGAGACACAGATACGCAGTATTTT. This sequence encodes CASSPDRDGDTDTQYF.

This chain joins TRBV27 and TRBJ2-6; D ambiguous. Germline CDR1 and CDR2: MNHEY and SMNVEV (reference sequence). V was shortened by 4 bases and J by 0 bases, with 7 bases between the two germline ends. This CDR3 region has 15 residues. CDR3 in DNA: TGTGCCAGCAGTTCCCACCCCTCTGGGGCCAACGTCCTGACTTTC. This sequence encodes CASSSHPSGANVLTF.

This chain links TRBV29-1 with TRBJ2-7; TRBD1 agrees at 12 bases. V lost 4 bases and J lost 2; bases outside the gene matches: 6. Germline values: CDR1 SQVTM, CDR2 ANQGSEA. This CDR3 is built from 15 residues. CDR3 loop: CSVGGGDRGPYEQYF. In nucleotides, the CDR3 is TGCAGCGTTGGGGGAGGGGACAGGGGGCCCTACGAGCAGTACTTC.

The rearrangement uses TRBV19 and TRBJ1-5, with a tentative D call TRBD1 (5 bases). V was pared by 10 bases and J by 3 bases, with 13 bases between. There are 13 residues in the CDR3. Per germline, CDR1 LNHDA and CDR2 SQIVND (reference sequence). The CDR3 is CATGTQPNQPQHF. The DNA for the CDR3 is TGTGCCACCGGGACTCAGCCCAATCAGCCCCAGCATTTT.

This rearrangement joins TRBV11-2 to TRBJ1-3, with a possible D match to TRBD1 (5 bases). CDR3 length: 14 amino acids. Germline CDR1 SGHAT, CDR2 FQNNGV. Trimming cost V 3 bases and J 1 base, with 7 bases left between them. The CDR3 nucleotides read TGTGCCAGCAGCTTGGCAGGGTCTGGAAACACCATATATTTT. Its translation: CASSLAGSGNTIYF.

This clone was observed once. At one boundary the junction diverges from the germline segment, which might be a read error. The J gene is TRBJ1-1, the V gene TRBV19; 8 bases are a match to TRBD1. The V gene's germline CDR1 is LNHDA and CDR2 SQIVND (reference sequence). The CDR3 spans 16 residues. The CDR3 region has the DNA TGTGCCAGTAGTCTAGACCAGGGGGCCCTCAGTACTGAAGCTTTCTTT. This gives the protein CASSLDQGALSTEAFF.

The chain uses TRBV11-1 and TRBJ2-1, with TRBD1 matching 10 bases. J gave up 5 bases and V 7 bases, and 8 bases lay outside the gene matches. Germline CDR1 reads SGHAT; CDR2 reads FQDESV (reference sequence). The CDR3 totals 15 residues. Here the CDR3 reads CASNHPGQGDNEQFF. In DNA form, the CDR3 reads TGTGCCAGCAACCACCCAGGACAGGGGGACAATGAGCAGTTCTTC. The entire variable domain, with the rest obtained from reference TRBV11-1 and TRBJ2-1, is as follows: EAEVAQSPRYKITEKSQAVAFWCDPISGHATLYWYRQILGQGPELLVQFQDESVVDDSQLPKDRFSAERLKGVDSTLKIQPAELGDSAMYLCASNHPGQGDNEQFFGPGTRLTVL.

The V and J genes are TRBV21-1 and TRBJ1-4. TRBV21-1 is a documented pseudogene. The CDR3 extends over 14 amino acids. The CDR3 reads CASSKGGGDEKLFF. The CDR3 bases are TGTGCCAGCAGCAAAGGCGGGGGAGACGAAAAACTGTTTTTT.

V and J are TRBV10-3 and TRBJ2-1; D may match TRBD1 or TRBD2 (6 bases each). The V end lost 10 bases, the J end lost 15 bases, and 28 bases lay between the germline ends. CDR3 length equals 14 residues. Per the germline V gene, CDR1 is ENHRY and CDR2 is SYGVKD. The CDR3 DNA reads as TGTGCCACCGCTGGGGGGCAGGGCCCTGTCTGGGGGTTCTTC. It codes for CATAGGQGPVWGFF.

The chain is built from TRBV28 and TRBJ2-5; tentative D call: TRBD1 (6 bases). Germline assignment: CDR1 MDHEN and CDR2 SYDVKM. Trimming removed 10 bases at V and 2 bases at J, with 14 bases between. The CDR3 contains 13 residues. The CDR3 loop is CAISGTFQETQYF. The CDR3 nucleotides are TGTGCCATATCCGGGACATTTCAAGAGACCCAGTACTTC.

This chain joins TRBV7-3 and TRBJ2-7; no reliable D call. With 5 bases removed from V and 1 base from J, the gap between germline ends came to 9 bases. Germline CDR1 SGHTA, CDR2 FQGTGA. This CDR3 comprises 13 residues. CDR3 loop: CASSLGLSYEQYF. The CDR3 region has the DNA TGTGCCAGCAGCCTAGGATTGTCCTACGAGCAGTACTTC.

V is TRBV5-6 and J is TRBJ2-7; D possibly matches TRBD1 or TRBD2 (5 bases each). V dropped 4 bases and J dropped 3 bases, with 14 bases sitting between them. Germline assignment: CDR1 SGHDT and CDR2 YYEEEE. CDR3 length equals 14 residues. CDR3: CASSPGTSYYEQYF. The CDR3 nucleotides read TGTGCCAGCAGCCCCGGGACCTCCTACTACGAGCAGTACTTC.

This rearrangement joins TRBV4-1 to TRBJ2-1; D call uncertain. Per germline, CDR1 MGHRA and CDR2 YSYEKL. The CDR3 loop spans 13 amino acids. Trimming pared 3 bases from V and 5 bases from J, leaving 8 bases between. CDR3 DNA: TGCGCCAGCAGCCATGGCCCCCACAATGAGCAGTTCTTC. Protein product: CASSHGPHNEQFF.

The chain recombines TRBV6-1 with TRBJ1-2, with no clear D. CDR3 size: 16 residues. From germline, CDR1 is MNHNS and CDR2 SASEGT. Trimming took 1 base from V and 0 from J, leaving 12 bases between them. The CDR3: CASSEDIQNPNYGYTF. Here the CDR3 DNA reads TGTGCCAGCAGTGAAGATATACAGAATCCTAACTATGGCTACACCTTC.

This clone was detected once. The rearrangement joins TRBV6-6 to TRBJ2-7; possibly TRBD1 for D (6 bases). V gave up 6 bases and J gave up 5 bases, with 20 bases separating them. Germline loops: CDR1 MNHNY, CDR2 SVGAGI (reference sequence). This CDR3 spans 15 amino acids. CDR3 amino acids: CASSSPRRGYHEQYF. Written as DNA, the CDR3 is TGTGCCAGCAGCTCCCCGCGCAGGGGATACCACGAGCAGTACTTC.

This chain uses TRBV4-3 with TRBJ2-7, with 7 nucleotides matching TRBD2. This CDR3 region has 15 residues. Per the germline V gene, CDR1 is LGHNA and CDR2 is YSLEER. With V trimmed by 4 bases and J by 0 bases, 6 bases remained unmatched. CDR3 sequence (DNA): TGCGCCAGCAGCCTCCGAGCGGGATTCTCCTACGAGCAGTACTTC. The encoded protein is CASSLRAGFSYEQYF.